These 18 T cell receptor beta chains were all obtained from the same sample, sequenced in a study of cytomegalovirus exposure and HLA in healthy donors. The PCR made use of 60 Vbeta and 13 Jbeta primers. The method was immunoSEQ multiplex PCR; TCRdb's version includes in-frame clones alone and lacks a portion of them. The repertoire holds 150,000 to 200,000 clones, with 76% as singletons. Sequencing was done on a sample of PBMCs. These receptors all come from a man in his late teens or twenties in good health and CMV-seronegative.

J is TRBJ1-2 and V is TRBV30; 9 nucleotides align to TRBD1. Germline CDR1 reads GTSNPN; CDR2 reads SVGIG (reference sequence). This CDR3 comprises 12 residues. The CDR3 here is CAWDRANYGYTF. In DNA, the CDR3 is TGTGCTTGGGACAGGGCTAACTATGGCTACACCTTC.

This sequence joins TRBV6-1 and TRBJ2-6; D gene uncertain. Germline CDR1 reads MNHNS; CDR2 reads SASEGT. The CDR3 extends over 14 amino acids. Deletions cut 7 bases from V and 0 bases from J, with 7 bases between. Here the CDR3 DNA reads TGTGCCAGCACCACACCCTCTGGGGCCAACGTCCTGACTTTC. Protein product: CASTTPSGANVLTF.

The J gene is TRBJ2-3, the V gene TRBV28, with 8 bases that match TRBD2. V shed 5 bases and J 3 bases; nucleotides not matched to a gene: 7. Germline V gene data show CDR1 as MDHEN and CDR2 as SYDVKM. The CDR3 has 15 amino acids. CDR3 DNA sequence: TGTGCCAGCAGTCTCGGGGGGGCCACTACAGATACGCAGTATTTT. Its protein product is CASSLGGATTDTQYF.

The J gene is TRBJ1-1, the V gene TRBV6-6; no reliable D call. Trimming took off 5 bases at V and 5 bases at J, with 12 bases between the two ends. The germline V gene has CDR1 MNHNY and CDR2 SVGAGI (reference sequence). CDR3 length: 13 amino acids. The chain's CDR3 is CASSRGGRTEAFF. The CDR3 nucleotides are TGTGCCAGCAGTCGGGGAGGACGAACTGAAGCTTTCTTT.

This clone showed up just once. This chain uses TRBV4-2 with TRBJ2-3, with 10 bases matching TRBD2. The CDR3 has 16 amino acids. After removal of 2 bases from V and 1 base from J, the junction contained 3 bases not matched to a gene. CDR1 and CDR2 from the germline V gene are LGHNA and YNFKEQ. The CDR3: CASSQQRGGGTDTQYF. The CDR3 DNA follows: TGTGCCAGCAGCCAACAGCGGGGGGGCGGCACAGATACGCAGTATTTT.

This chain joins TRBV5-1 and TRBJ2-1, with D maybe TRBD2 (6 bases). The germline V gene encodes CDR1 SGHRS and CDR2 YFSETQ. The CDR3 runs to 16 residues. Trimming cost V 4 bases and J 0 bases, with 14 bases left between them. The CDR3 DNA is TGCGCCAGCAGCCCCGGGAGATTCTCCTCCTACAATGAGCAGTTCTTC. This sequence encodes CASSPGRFSSYNEQFF.

This chain connects TRBV29-1 to TRBJ2-3; D unresolved. CDR1 SQVTM and CDR2 ANQGSEA come from the germline V gene. V lost 6 bases and J 3 bases, leaving 13 bases between the germline ends. The length of the CDR3 is 13 residues. The CDR3 sequence: CSVSPVLTDTQYF. Written as DNA, the CDR3 is TGCAGCGTATCCCCGGTCCTAACAGATACGCAGTATTTT.

The chain recombines TRBV18 with TRBJ2-7; tentatively, D is TRBD1 (6 bases). V was pared by 2 bases and J by 3 bases, with 8 bases between. The CDR3 spans 13 residues. Germline V CDR1 and CDR2: KGHSH, LQKENI. The CDR3 DNA reads TGTGCCAGCTCACCAACAGGGATCTACGAGCAGTACTTC. Amino acids: CASSPTGIYEQYF. The full variable domain, its missing parts supplied by reference TRBV18 and TRBJ2-7, is NAGVMQNPRHLVRRRGQEARLRCSPMKGHSHVYWYRQLPEEGLKFMVYLQKENIIDESGMPKERFSAEFPKEGPSILRIQQVVRGDSAAYFCASSPTGIYEQYFGPGTRLTVT.

The V gene is TRBV10-1, the J gene TRBJ2-1; no reliable D call. The V gene's germline CDR1 is WNHNN and CDR2 SYGVQD (reference sequence). This CDR3 region has 13 residues. V was cut by 3 bases and J by 5 bases, with 8 bases left in between. This CDR3 reads CASSDPRNNEQFF. CDR3 bases: TGCGCCAGCAGTGATCCCAGGAACAATGAGCAGTTCTTC.

V and J are TRBV6-5 and TRBJ2-3; 10 nucleotides align to TRBD2. This CDR3 is built from 16 residues. Germline lookup yields CDR1 MNHEY and CDR2 SVGAGI. Trimming at V came to 0 bases and at J to 7 bases, leaving 7 bases not matched to a gene. The CDR3 here is CASSYSLLAGFHTQYF. CDR3 coding DNA: TGTGCCAGCAGTTACTCCCTACTAGCGGGATTTCATACGCAGTATTTT.

This clone was found a few times. The V and J genes are TRBV5-4 and TRBJ1-1, with no clear D. Per germline, CDR1 SGHNT and CDR2 YYREEE (reference sequence). The CDR3 sequence is 14 residues long. V was pared by 0 bases and J by 4 bases, with 10 bases between. CDR3 region: CASSLAGEGTEAFF. DNA of the CDR3: TGTGCCAGCAGCTTGGCGGGAGAAGGCACTGAAGCTTTCTTT.

The chain is built from TRBV19 and TRBJ2-5; 14 bases fit TRBD2. V shed 8 bases, J shed 4 bases, and the junction held 6 bases outside the gene matches. The CDR3 has 15 amino acids. The germline V gene encodes CDR1 LNHDA and CDR2 SQIVND (reference sequence). CDR3 sequence reads: CASQGLAGVGETQYF. The CDR3, as DNA: TGTGCCAGTCAGGGACTAGCGGGAGTGGGAGAGACCCAGTACTTC. The whole variable domain, filled in from reference TRBV19 and TRBJ2-5, reads DGGITQSPKYLFRKEGQNVTLSCEQNLNHDAMYWYRQDPGQGLRLIYYSQIVNDFQKGDIAEGYSVSREKKESFPLTVTSAQKNPTAFYLCASQGLAGVGETQYFGPGTRLLVL.

The chain is built from TRBV19 and TRBJ1-5; 8 bases agree with TRBD1. The V gene's germline CDR1 is LNHDA and CDR2 SQIVND (reference sequence). This CDR3 comprises 16 residues. Trimming took 7 bases from V and 0 from J; bases not matched to a gene: 8. For the CDR3, the DNA is TGTGCCAGTACCGAAACAGGGGGATATAGCAATCAGCCCCAGCATTTT. Translated: CASTETGGYSNQPQHF.

V usage is TRBV7-2 and J usage is TRBJ1-1; 7 bases match TRBD1. V was pared by 5 bases and J by 1 base, with 7 bases of the junction left unmatched. The CDR3 has 15 amino acids. Per the germline V gene, CDR1 is SGHTA and CDR2 is FQGNSA. The CDR3 nucleotides read TGTGCCAGCAGCCCGAGGGGACAGAGGAACACTGAAGCTTTCTTT. Residues: CASSPRGQRNTEAFF.

The J gene is TRBJ2-7, the V gene TRBV19; 9 nucleotides align to TRBD1. V lost 8 bases and J lost 5; bases outside the gene matches: 13. The CDR3 is 15 residues long. Looked up from germline, CDR1 is LNHDA and CDR2 is SQIVND (reference sequence). The chain's CDR3 is CASAPGTGNVNEQYF. DNA of the CDR3: TGTGCCAGTGCACCCGGGACAGGGAACGTAAACGAGCAGTACTTC.

This clone has only one observation. The genes are TRBV2 and TRBJ2-7, with TRBD1 matching over 9 bases. CDR1 and CDR2 (germline): SNHLY, FYNNEI. V shed 10 bases and J 2 bases; nucleotides not matched to a gene: 3. The CDR3 totals 12 residues. For the CDR3, the DNA is TGTGCCACCCGGGACAGGGCCTACGAGCAGTACTTC. Amino acids: CATRDRAYEQYF. Together with reference TRBV2 and TRBJ2-7, the CDR3 gives the full variable domain: EPEVTQTPSHQVTQMGQEVILRCVPISNHLYFYWYRQILGQKVEFLVSFYNNEISEKSEIFDDQFSVERPDGSNFTLKIRSTKLEDSAMYFCATRDRAYEQYFGPGTRLTVT.

The V and J genes are TRBV7-9 and TRBJ1-4, with D tentatively TRBD1 (6 bases). Germline V gene data show CDR1 as SEHNR and CDR2 as FQNEAQ (reference sequence). Trimming pared 5 bases from V and 7 bases from J, leaving 14 bases between. CDR3 size: 14 residues. CDR3 in DNA: TGTGCCAGCAGCCCCGGGGGCGGGGGTGAAAAACTGTTTTTT. Translating gives CASSPGGGGEKLFF.

The V gene is TRBV27, the J gene TRBJ2-7; the match to TRBD1 covers 7 bases. The CDR3 length is 14 residues. In germline, CDR1 is MNHEY, CDR2 SMNVEV (reference sequence). V gave up 4 bases and J gave up 7 bases; unmatched junction bases: 10. The CDR3 loop is CASSSRNDRVEQYF. In DNA form, the CDR3 reads TGTGCCAGCAGTTCGAGGAATGACAGGGTTGAGCAGTACTTC.